A single sample gave rise to the 14 T cell receptor beta chains below, sequenced in a study of blood T cells in healthy people across ages. PCR was performed a second time for roughly 6 to 12 cycles using a sample-barcoded 5' primer and a J-beta primer mix. MiXCR, run by TCRdb on the 5' RACE reads, gives a single entry per CDR3 protein. Of about 1.4 million distinct CDR3 sequences in the sample, roughly 59% were seen once. Sequencing used blood. The receptor set was obtained from a young man in good health.

This clonotype was detected only a few times. The chain combines TRBV9 with TRBJ1-2; D not certain. The CDR3 extends over 13 amino acids. The germline CDR1 and CDR2 sequences are SGDLS and YYNGEE. V was cut by 0 bases and J by 5 bases, with 8 bases left in between. The CDR3 loop is CASSVAGGYGYTF. The CDR3 DNA reads TGTGCCAGCAGCGTAGCCGGCGGGTATGGCTACACCTTC.

The rearrangement links TRBV15 to TRBJ2-3, with TRBD2 matching 9 bases. The CDR3 has 17 amino acids. Trimming at V came to 0 bases and at J to 0 bases, leaving 4 bases not matched to a gene. Per the germline V gene, CDR1 is LNHNV and CDR2 is YYDKDF (reference sequence). For the CDR3, the DNA is TGTGCCACCAGCAGAGATCTGCTAGCGGGGAGCACAGATACGCAGTATTTT. It codes for CATSRDLLAGSTDTQYF.

V and J are TRBV29-1 and TRBJ1-1, with D maybe TRBD1 (6 bases). From germline, CDR1 is SQVTM and CDR2 ANQGSEA. The CDR3 runs to 14 residues. Trimming left V 3 bases short and J 4 bases short, with 15 bases between. The CDR3 protein is CSVEDPGAGTEAFF. CDR3 nucleotide sequence: TGCAGCGTTGAGGACCCAGGGGCTGGCACTGAAGCTTTCTTT.

This clonotype has more than one count but fewer than ten. The rearrangement uses TRBV10-3 and TRBJ1-1; the D gene is possibly TRBD1 (6 bases). Deletions cut 5 bases from V and 0 bases from J, with 10 bases between. The CDR3 consists of 14 residues. CDR1 and CDR2 from the germline V gene are ENHRY and SYGVKD. CDR3: CAISWTDMNTEAFF. CDR3 bases: TGTGCCATCAGTTGGACAGACATGAACACTGAAGCTTTCTTT.

The CDR3 loop reads CASNIFQGSGYEQYF. For the CDR3, the DNA is TGTGCCAGCAACATATTCCAGGGAAGCGGTTACGAGCAGTACTTC. The chain carries TRBV6-1 and TRBJ2-1; D tentatively reads TRBD1 or TRBD2 (5 bases each). Near its end, the DNA agrees better with TRBJ2-7, so the J call may be wrong. The CDR3 has 15 amino acids. The germline V gene encodes CDR1 MNHNS and CDR2 SASEGT.

The chain is built from TRBV5-8 and TRBJ1-5; D is perhaps TRBD1 (6 bases). Germline loops: CDR1 SGHTS, CDR2 YDEGEE. This CDR3 contains 15 residues. The V and J ends lost 4 bases and 0 bases respectively, with 11 bases between them. CDR3 nucleotide sequence: TGTGCCAGCAGCCCTGGACAGTCTAGCAATCAGCCCCAGCATTTT. It translates to CASSPGQSSNQPQHF.

This chain joins TRBV4-3 and TRBJ1-2, with a possible D match to TRBD1 (6 bases). Germline V gives CDR1 LGHNA, CDR2 YSLEER. V lost 1 base, J lost 6 bases, and 18 bases lay in between. The CDR3 totals 16 residues. This CDR3 reads CASSQGSTGQPHGYTF. CDR3 in DNA: TGCGCCAGCAGCCAAGGGAGCACTGGACAGCCCCATGGCTACACCTTC.

This clonotype occurred a few times. This chain uses TRBV29-1 with TRBJ2-1; possibly TRBD2 for D (7 bases). Germline V CDR1 and CDR2: SQVTM, ANQGSEA. The CDR3 length is 13 residues. V lost 8 bases, J lost 0 bases, and 11 bases lay in between. This CDR3 is CSHREGSYNEQFF. Here the CDR3 DNA reads TGCAGCCACAGGGAGGGCTCCTACAATGAGCAGTTCTTC.

The rearrangement uses TRBV29-1 and TRBJ2-3, with TRBD2 as a possible D gene (6 bases). The CDR3 is made up of 16 amino acids. Trimming cost V 6 bases and J 2 bases, with 21 bases left between them. Germline V gene lookup returns CDR1 SQVTM and CDR2 ANQGSEA. The DNA of the CDR3 is TGCAGCGTGGGGGATTTGCGGGATCAATCCACAGATACGCAGTATTTT. It codes for CSVGDLRDQSTDTQYF.

The gene calls are TRBV27 and TRBJ1-6; TRBD1 is a possible D gene (6 bases). Germline V CDR1 and CDR2: MNHEY, SMNVEV (reference sequence). Trimming took 9 bases from V and 0 from J, leaving 21 bases between them. The CDR3 spans 18 residues. Here the CDR3 reads CASSRFETGSSYNSPLHF. The DNA for the CDR3 is TGTGCCAGTTCCCGCTTCGAAACAGGGAGCTCCTATAATTCACCCCTCCACTTT.

This clonotype was picked up a small number of times. CDR3 loop: CAISEGRGAGGSRNNEQFF. DNA for the CDR3: TGTGCCATCAGTGAGGGAAGGGGAGCGGGAGGTTCCCGTAACAATGAGCAGTTCTTC. V usage is TRBV10-3 and J usage is TRBJ2-1, with 9 nucleotides matching TRBD2. The CDR3 is 19 amino acids. Germline CDR1 ENHRY, CDR2 SYGVKD. Trimming at V came to 2 bases and at J to 5 bases, leaving 16 bases not matched to a gene.

The gene calls are TRBV29-1 and TRBJ2-5; TRBD2 matches at 7 bases. This CDR3 is built from 14 residues. CDR1 and CDR2 from the germline V gene are SQVTM and ANQGSEA. With V trimmed by 5 bases and J by 2 bases, 8 bases remained unmatched. The CDR3 protein is CSVLRDYGQETQYF. CDR3 in DNA: TGCAGCGTTCTCCGGGACTACGGACAAGAGACCCAGTACTTC.

The rearrangement joins TRBV2 to TRBJ2-3, with D perhaps assigned TRBD1 or TRBD2 (5 bases each). The CDR3 loop spans 14 amino acids. In germline, CDR1 is SNHLY, CDR2 FYNNEI. V lost 8 bases to trimming and J lost 1 base, with 13 bases between them. The CDR3 region is CASVGPYGTDTQYF. CDR3 sequence (DNA): TGTGCCAGCGTGGGACCCTACGGCACAGATACGCAGTATTTT.

J is TRBJ2-7 and V is TRBV7-2, with D possibly TRBD2 on 6 matching bases. Germline lookup yields CDR1 SGHTA and CDR2 FQGNSA. The CDR3 loop spans 12 amino acids. The V end lost 4 bases, the J end lost 10 bases, and 14 bases lay between the germline ends. The CDR3 DNA sequence: TGTGCCAGCAGCTCTCTACTAGCTACCCAGTACTTC. Amino acid sequence: CASSSLLATQYF.